This T cell receptor (beta chain) was identified in a study of coeliac disease (dated 2022 in TCRdb). Looking at the study overall: Each coeliac patient was placed into one of three groups: newly diagnosed active disease, refractory coeliac disease type I, or disease controlled by a gluten-free diet. High-resolution HLA typing was unavailable, so biased TRBV7-2 usage was queried as a proof of principle. Next-generation sequencing of rearranged TRB and TRG CDR3 regions was used on small intestinal lymphocyte fractions taken from coeliac and non-coeliac patients. The study was aimed at characterising TR repertoires of small intestinal T cells in active, refractory type I and gluten-free-diet-treated coeliac disease. A total of 30 patients were included in the full study, of whom about 22 had serologically confirmed coeliac disease and 8 were controls with non-small intestinal disorders. Samples from 26 to 30 subjects were successfully TRB sequenced, and these included 20 to 25 paired samples of bulk unsorted intraepithelial and lamina propria cells. Broader findings and caveats from the paper: Lower clonality than in controls was observed in the TRB and TRG repertoires of active coeliac intraepithelial and lamina propria samples, suggesting that diverse T cells were recruited. TRB repertoires were mostly private, with most amino acid sequences found in only one sample, and V-gene usage showed no significant difference between disease groups. Published gliadin-specific TRB sequences were found in about 50% of the 18 coeliac lamina propria samples but in only 1 of 6 controls. The authors judged the approach to be unsuitable for unbiased detection of gliadin-specific T cells, because gliadin-specific T cells are scarce and rarely shared between patients. The separation of intraepithelial from lamina propria cells did not yield high-purity fractions, so cross-contamination between compartments was possible.

From the cysteine through the phenylalanine, the CDR3 covers 19 amino acids. The only DNA kept is the CDR3, 57 bases in frame from the first base. Trimming accounts for 0 bases at V and 4 bases at J, while the number of junction bases matched to no gene is 14. The CDR1 and CDR2 encoded by the germline V gene are SNHLY and FYNNEI. Cells were frozen in aliquots of roughly 500,000 in DMSO/FBS in liquid nitrogen, and a single aliquot from each fraction was used for sequencing. All 30 patients in the study underwent endoscopy and small intestinal biopsy. Once intraepithelial cells had been isolated, the leftover biopsy tissue was digested with collagenase to release lamina propria cells. Genomic DNA was extracted from frozen unsorted cell fractions using the Qiagen DNeasy blood extraction kit. Library preparation used the immunoSEQ multiplex PCR assay. The TR loci underwent multiplexed PCR amplification, with J gene segments targeted by reverse primers and V gene segments targeted by forward primers. Amplified CDR3 regions were sequenced on the Illumina HiSeq System. In the authors' own workflow: A nearest-neighbour algorithm merged closely related reads to remove PCR and sequencing errors and collapse data into unique sequences. Repertoires were summarised in terms of clonality and T cell density, with T cell density defined as TR molecules per amount of genomic DNA input. Public TRs were defined as CDR3 amino acid sequences in at least 80% of unsorted samples, then tested for differential abundance between coeliac and control samples. Each lamina propria sample was queried against a list of under 250 published gliadin-specific TRB sequences. Kruskal-Wallis tests followed by Dunn post-tests were used to test for differences in clonality and density between disease groups. TCRdb provides this immuneACCESS table in a form limited to in-frame rearrangements. Some clones are lacking; in checked studies, under half of them reflect an unresolved V gene, and why the rest are absent is not known. The V and J calls and clone size were taken over from that table, and D and trimming were inferred from the DNA. A total of about 6,500 clones appear in this sample, approximately 65% of them only once. The leading ten clones occupy approximately 21% of the sample.

A remark on this clone: Its antigen specificity is not known. It has no much larger one-base neighbor in the sample; base qualities were not kept.

This clonotype was obtained from a man aged 55 to 70 with celiac disease on a gluten-free diet. Input material: lymphocytes from the gut lamina propria. The meaning of the sample's cell subset or site label: lamina propria cell (LPC) fraction of small intestinal biopsy. The rearranged chain carries TRBV2 and TRBJ2-1; TRBD2 aligns with 8 central bases. The nucleotide sequence reads as follows: TGTGCCAGCAGTGAAGCAGTGATACCACGGGGGGGCTGGTACAATGAGCAGTTCTTC. The translation is CASSEAVIPRGGWYNEQFF.